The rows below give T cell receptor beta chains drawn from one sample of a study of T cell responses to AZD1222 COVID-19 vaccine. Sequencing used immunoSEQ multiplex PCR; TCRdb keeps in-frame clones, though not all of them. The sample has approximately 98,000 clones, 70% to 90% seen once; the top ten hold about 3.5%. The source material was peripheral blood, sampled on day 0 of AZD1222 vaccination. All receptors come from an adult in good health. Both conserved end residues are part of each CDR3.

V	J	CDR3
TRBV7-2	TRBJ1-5	CASSQGDGLPRKPQHF
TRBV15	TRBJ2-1	CATGGLVGGNEQFF
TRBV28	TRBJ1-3	CASSFIQGQRNTIYF
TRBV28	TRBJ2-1	CAITSRSYNEQFF
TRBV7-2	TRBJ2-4	CASSITSGGADIQYF
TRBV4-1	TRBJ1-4	CASSHLGEKLFF
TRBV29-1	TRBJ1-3	CSVEGFGGNTIYF
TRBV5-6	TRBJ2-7	CASSLSGGKVF
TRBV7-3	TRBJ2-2	CASSRGDLNTGELFF
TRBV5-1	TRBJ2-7	CASSTPLDGNYEQYF
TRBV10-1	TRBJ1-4	CASSEDRGLANEKLFF
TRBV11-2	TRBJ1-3	CASSFSGNTIYF
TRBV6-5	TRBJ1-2	CASSTTLTGGYGYTF
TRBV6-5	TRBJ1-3	CASTALYSGNTIYF
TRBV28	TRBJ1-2	CASSSLLDREGYGYTF
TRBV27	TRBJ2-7	CASSPFPGEQYF
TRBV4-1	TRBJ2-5	CASSARDRQETQYF
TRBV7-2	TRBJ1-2	CASSSTGQGGDGYTF
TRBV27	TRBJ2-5	CASRRLGQETQYF
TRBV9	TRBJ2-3	CASSVTGGAGDTQYF
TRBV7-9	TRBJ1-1	CASSLDRGPNTEAFF
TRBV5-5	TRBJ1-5	CASSLVAVDQPQHF
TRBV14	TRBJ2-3	CASRGRGTDTQYF
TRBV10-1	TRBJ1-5	CASSEPGQVVRPQHF
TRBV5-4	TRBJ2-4	CASSLDKGVNIQYF
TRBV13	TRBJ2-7	CASSLRGYEQYF
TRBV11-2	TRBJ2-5	CASSPGTSGGPRETQYF
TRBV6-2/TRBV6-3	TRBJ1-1	CASSYWKGGAFF